The 22 T cell receptor beta chains reported below all come from one sample, sequenced in a study of blood T cell repertoires in COVID-19. Clones were sequenced by immunoSEQ multiplex PCR, and TCRdb holds only the in-frame ones, with some missing. The sample lists 230,000 or so clones; around 75% were seen once. The material sequenced was peripheral blood. Receptor source: a human donor in a cohort sampled during active COVID-19.

The chain links TRBV19 to TRBJ1-5; the D is unclear. CDR1 LNHDA and CDR2 SQIVND come from the germline V gene (reference sequence). The CDR3 contains 13 residues. V dropped 5 bases and J dropped 3 bases, with 8 bases sitting between them. In DNA, the CDR3 is TGTGCCAGTAGTCTACCCAACAATCAGCCCCAGCATTTT. Translation gives CASSLPNNQPQHF.

This rearrangement joins TRBV15 to TRBJ2-1, with 10 bases that match TRBD2. The CDR3 is made up of 18 amino acids. J was trimmed by 0 bases and V by 1 base; bases with no gene match: 6. The germline V gene encodes CDR1 LNHNV and CDR2 YYDKDF (reference sequence). The CDR3 loop reads CATSRGLAGVGSYNEQFF. The CDR3 DNA is TGTGCCACCAGCAGAGGCCTAGCGGGAGTAGGCTCCTACAATGAGCAGTTCTTC.

The J gene is TRBJ2-7, the V gene TRBV18, with TRBD1 matching over 9 bases. CDR1 and CDR2 (germline): KGHSH, LQKENI. V lost 2 bases and J lost 0; bases outside the gene matches: 2. The CDR3 covers 15 residues. The CDR3 is CASSPGTGNSYEQYF. CDR3 coding DNA: TGTGCCAGCTCACCAGGGACAGGGAACTCCTACGAGCAGTACTTC.

This chain joins TRBV5-1 and TRBJ2-1, with 11 positions matching TRBD2. Germline V CDR1 and CDR2: SGHRS, YFSETQ. V trimming: 0 bases; J trimming: 10 bases; junction bases outside the gene matches: 9. This CDR3 spans 16 amino acids. The chain's CDR3 is CASSLANPLAGGEQFF. The CDR3 nucleotides are TGCGCCAGCAGCTTGGCCAATCCCCTAGCGGGAGGAGAGCAGTTCTTC.

This clone appeared once. This rearrangement joins TRBV4-3 to TRBJ2-7, with D tentatively TRBD2 (5 bases). V was trimmed by 0 bases and J by 0 bases, leaving 9 bases between them. The CDR3 is 15 residues long. Germline-derived CDR1 and CDR2 are LGHNA and YSLEER. DNA for the CDR3: TGCGCCAGCAGCCAAGATCTAGCAACCTCCTACGAGCAGTACTTC. Translated: CASSQDLATSYEQYF.

The gene calls are TRBV4-3 and TRBJ1-5; 7 bases are a match to TRBD1. The CDR3 is made up of 15 amino acids. Germline assignment: CDR1 LGHNA and CDR2 YSLEER. The J segment lost 0 bases and the V segment lost 4 bases, leaving 3 bases of the junction unmatched. CDR3 coding DNA: TGCGCCAGCAGCCCGGGACAGAGTAGCAATCAGCCCCAGCATTTT. Protein product: CASSPGQSSNQPQHF.

J is TRBJ1-1 and V is TRBV27, with 7 nucleotides matching TRBD1. V was pared by 8 bases and J by 3 bases, with 12 bases of the junction left unmatched. This CDR3 is 15 amino acids long. Germline V gene lookup returns CDR1 MNHEY and CDR2 SMNVEV (reference sequence). This CDR3 is CASGTQTGSDTEAFF. CDR3 nucleotide sequence: TGTGCCAGCGGAACGCAGACAGGGTCCGACACTGAAGCTTTCTTT.

In this sample, this clone turned up a few times. This sequence joins TRBV5-4 and TRBJ1-1; no firm D call. Trimming shortened V by 1 base and J by 10 bases, and 11 bases separated the two germline ends. The CDR3 consists of 12 residues. Germline CDR1 is SGHNT and CDR2 is YYREEE (reference sequence). The CDR3 coding sequence is TGTGCCAGCAGCTTGAATTGGCGCGGAGCTTTCTTT. This translates into CASSLNWRGAFF.

V usage is TRBV15 and J usage is TRBJ2-7; D may be TRBD1 (5 bases). V was clipped by 0 bases and J by 6 bases, with 21 bases between them. Germline-derived CDR1 and CDR2 are LNHNV and YYDKDF (reference sequence). CDR3 size: 17 residues. The CDR3 sequence is CATSRDLNLKKRGEQYF. The CDR3 nucleotides are TGTGCCACCAGCAGAGATCTCAACTTGAAAAAAAGGGGCGAGCAGTACTTC.

This clone was observed a single time. The chain carries TRBV12-3 or TRBV12-4 and TRBJ1-4; TRBD1 agrees at 7 bases. The CDR3 extends over 12 amino acids. V lost 3 bases and J lost 12; bases outside the gene matches: 4. The CDR3 nucleotides are TGTGCCAGCAGTTTGGGGACAGTTCAACTGTTTTTT. Translating it yields CASSLGTVQLFF.

The chain is built from TRBV11-3 and TRBJ2-2; 8 positions agree with TRBD2. The junction had 7 bases not matched to a gene; V was cut back by 7 bases and J by 3 bases. The CDR3 contains 15 residues. From germline, CDR1 is SGHNT and CDR2 YENEEA. The CDR3 is CASTPRREDTGELFF. CDR3 coding DNA: TGTGCCAGCACACCGAGGCGGGAGGACACCGGGGAGCTGTTTTTT.

The chain joins TRBV28 to TRBJ1-5, with D perhaps matching TRBD1 (5 bases). The V gene lost 7 bases and the J gene lost 7 bases, with 17 bases spanning the gap. CDR1 and CDR2 (germline): MDHEN, SYDVKM. The length of the CDR3 is 14 residues. CDR3 nucleotides: TGTGCCAGCACGCTTGCGGGGCAGGGCCAGCCCCAGCATTTT. This encodes CASTLAGQGQPQHF.

CDR3 sequence: CASSFPGLAGTGELFF. The CDR3 coding sequence is TGTGCCAGCAGCTTTCCGGGACTAGCGGGTACCGGGGAGCTGTTTTTT. V gene TRBV7-9 combines with J gene TRBJ2-2; 12 bases agree with TRBD2. Germline trimming cut 3 bases from V and 5 bases from J; bases unmatched to any gene: 4. The CDR3 extends over 16 amino acids. CDR1 and CDR2 (germline): SEHNR, FQNEAQ (reference sequence).

The genes are TRBV4-3 and TRBJ1-2, with unresolved D. The ends were cut back, 0 bases at V and 4 bases at J, with 6 bases in the middle. Germline CDR1 is LGHNA and CDR2 is YSLEER. The CDR3 contains 13 residues. CDR3 in amino acids: CASSQDPLYGYTF. In DNA, the CDR3 is TGCGCCAGCAGCCAAGATCCCCTCTATGGCTACACCTTC.

The rearrangement uses TRBV18 and TRBJ2-1; 11 bases are shared with TRBD2. The length of the CDR3 is 15 residues. Losses at the gene ends were 0 bases for V and 13 bases for J; bases not matched to a gene: 8. Germline CDR1 is KGHSH and CDR2 is LQKENI. CDR3 residues: CASSPPVVAGGPQFF. In DNA, the CDR3 is TGTGCCAGCTCACCACCGGTAGTAGCGGGAGGGCCTCAGTTCTTC.

This rearrangement joins TRBV23-1 to TRBJ1-2; 10 positions match TRBD1. TRBV23-1 is an ORF, with its function uncertain. The CDR3 spans 15 residues. With 2 bases clipped from V and 8 bases from J, the junction kept 8 bases outside the gene matches. This chain's CDR3 is CASSQRDRGGKGYTF. The CDR3 DNA is TGCGCCAGCAGTCAAAGGGACAGGGGCGGGAAAGGCTACACCTTC.

The J gene is TRBJ2-3, the V gene TRBV6-5, with D perhaps matching TRBD2 (7 bases). Germline V gene data show CDR1 as MNHEY and CDR2 as SVGAGI. Trimming left V 8 bases short and J 4 bases short, with 19 bases between. The CDR3 spans 15 residues. The CDR3, as DNA: TGTGCCAGCCTTGGGGGCGGGAGAGGAGCAGATACGCAGTATTTT. This gives the protein CASLGGGRGADTQYF.

The rearrangement joins TRBV12-1 to TRBJ2-7; the table gives TRBD2 as D, unverified against the DNA. TRBV12-1 is an annotated pseudogene. This CDR3 is built from 16 residues. CDR3: CASSPGLAEGRYEQYF. In DNA, the CDR3 is TGTGCCAGCAGCCCGGGACTAGCGGAGGGTAGGTACGAGCAGTACTTC.

CDR3 nucleotides: TGTGCCAGCAGCCGGACAGGGGTCTACGAGCAGTACTTC. Translation: CASSRTGVYEQYF. V usage is TRBV5-6 and J usage is TRBJ2-7, with 9 bases that match TRBD1. The germline CDR1 and CDR2 sequences are SGHDT and YYEEEE. Germline trimming cut 4 bases from V and 3 bases from J; bases unmatched to any gene: 2. The CDR3 has 13 residues.

The chain recombines TRBV28 with TRBJ2-7; D perhaps matches TRBD2 (5 bases). The length of the CDR3 is 12 residues. The ends were cut back, 8 bases at V and 0 bases at J, with 8 bases in the middle. Germline loops: CDR1 MDHEN, CDR2 SYDVKM. The CDR3 here is CASEGRSYEQYF. DNA for the CDR3: TGTGCCAGCGAGGGCCGCTCCTACGAGCAGTACTTC.

The chain recombines TRBV14 with TRBJ1-1; D unclear. Germline V gene sequence: CDR1 SGHDN, CDR2 FVKESK. V was pared by 0 bases and J by 6 bases, with 14 bases between. The CDR3 consists of 15 residues. This chain's CDR3 is CASSQDRGEGPEAFF. CDR3 in DNA: TGTGCCAGCAGCCAAGATCGCGGGGAAGGTCCTGAAGCTTTCTTT.

The rearrangement links TRBV13 to TRBJ2-2, with D perhaps TRBD2 (7 bases). V gave up 5 bases and J gave up 0 bases, with 13 bases separating them. Germline CDR1 is PRHDT and CDR2 is FYEKMQ (reference sequence). This CDR3 is 16 amino acids long. CDR3 DNA: TGTGCCAGCAGCCGGGGGGCAGGGACGAACACCGGGGAGCTGTTTTTT. It yields the protein CASSRGAGTNTGELFF.